Below, 20 T cell receptor beta chains from the same sample are listed, as sequenced in a study of T cells after yellow fever vaccination. TCRdb fed the 5' RACE reads into MiXCR, producing one record per CDR3 protein. In the table there are a few hundred thousand distinct CDR3 sequences, 3.5% to 4.5% of which are singletons. The specimen comprised PBMCs, sampled 5 days after the yellow fever booster vaccination. Source of these receptors: a man younger than 30 who received the YFV17D yellow fever vaccine.

The J gene is TRBJ2-1, the V gene TRBV27; weak D call: TRBD2 (5 bases). The germline CDR1 and CDR2 sequences are MNHEY and SMNVEV (reference sequence). With 4 bases removed from V and 1 base from J, the gap between germline ends came to 8 bases. CDR3 size: 14 residues. CDR3 protein: CASSWTSSYNEQFF. In nucleotides, the CDR3 is TGTGCCAGCAGTTGGACTTCATCCTACAATGAGCAGTTCTTC.

A few counts support this clonotype. The gene calls are TRBV7-2 and TRBJ1-3, with unresolved D. The V gene's germline CDR1 is SGHTA and CDR2 FQGNSA. The V end lost 5 bases, the J end lost 0 bases, and 11 bases lay between the germline ends. This CDR3 comprises 15 residues. CDR3 sequence: CASSLGPSSGNTIYF. Here the CDR3 DNA reads TGTGCCAGCAGCCTCGGACCGTCCTCTGGAAACACCATATATTTT.

This chain connects TRBV10-3 to TRBJ2-2, with no clear D. Germline assignment: CDR1 ENHRY and CDR2 SYGVKD. The V end lost 0 bases, the J end lost 0 bases, and 8 bases lay between the germline ends. This CDR3 comprises 16 residues. The CDR3 DNA reads TGTGCCATCAGTGAGTCGCCGATTCCGAACACCGGGGAGCTGTTTTTT. As protein: CAISESPIPNTGELFF.

The chain couples TRBV5-5 to TRBJ2-3; 7 bases line up with TRBD1. This CDR3 contains 14 residues. The ends lost 5 bases at V and 3 bases at J; junction bases unmatched: 6. CDR1 and CDR2 from the germline V gene are SGHKS and YYEKEE (reference sequence). Here the CDR3 DNA reads TGTGCCAGCAGACAGCCAGGGGGTACAGATACGCAGTATTTT. Its protein product is CASRQPGGTDTQYF.

The V gene is TRBV3-2, the J gene TRBJ2-1; the DNA was not compared with TRBD1, the D call given in the table. TRBV3-2 is described as a pseudogene. CDR3 length: 17 residues. The CDR3: CASSPPGQGAGTNEQFF. CDR3 bases: TGTGCCAGCAGCCCGCCGGGACAGGGGGCCGGTACCAATGAGCAGTTCTTC.

This clonotype was recorded a few times. The chain combines TRBV18 with TRBJ1-2; a weak D match, TRBD1 (5 bases). V was shortened by 3 bases and J by 7 bases, with 15 bases between the two germline ends. Germline-derived CDR1 and CDR2 are KGHSH and LQKENI. The CDR3 has 14 residues. DNA of the CDR3: TGTGCCAGCTCACCTGGGGCCCCCAGGAGTGGCTACACCTTC. This encodes CASSPGAPRSGYTF.

This clonotype has a count of ten or more. This sequence joins TRBV5-1 and TRBJ2-1; TRBD1 agrees at 10 bases. CDR1 is SGHRS and CDR2 is YFSETQ in the germline V gene. V lost 8 bases and J lost 8; bases outside the gene matches: 13. This CDR3 region has 15 residues. The CDR3 sequence is CARGLRDRGIDEQFF. DNA of the CDR3: TGCGCCAGGGGACTCCGGGACAGGGGAATCGATGAGCAGTTCTTC.

This clonotype was observed many times. This sequence joins TRBV6-2 or TRBV6-3 and TRBJ1-1; weak D call: TRBD1 (6 bases). V lost 6 bases and J 1 base, leaving 12 bases between the germline ends. Germline CDR1 MNHEY, CDR2 SVGEGT. The CDR3 is 14 amino acids. The CDR3 nucleotides are TGTGCCAGCAGCCCAGGGGATAAGAACACTGAAGCTTTCTTT. It translates to CASSPGDKNTEAFF.

This clonotype was recorded many times. The rearrangement joins TRBV7-6 to TRBJ1-3; weak D call: TRBD1 (5 bases). V lost 3 bases to trimming and J lost 2 bases, with 14 bases between them. This CDR3 region has 16 residues. Per germline, CDR1 SGHVS and CDR2 FNYEAQ. The CDR3 DNA reads as TGTGCCAGCAGCTTTGGGCAGGGAAGGACTGGAAACACCATATATTTT. Protein: CASSFGQGRTGNTIYF.

The V gene is TRBV7-9, the J gene TRBJ1-1; tentatively, D is TRBD1 (6 bases). This CDR3 region has 15 residues. In germline, CDR1 is SEHNR, CDR2 FQNEAQ (reference sequence). Trimming shortened V by 8 bases and J by 3 bases, and 19 bases separated the two germline ends. The CDR3 DNA sequence: TGTGCCAGCCATGCGGGCAGGGGCTGGGACACTGAAGCTTTCTTT. Encoded protein: CASHAGRGWDTEAFF.

There are many counts of this clonotype. The chain recombines TRBV12-3 or TRBV12-4 with TRBJ2-2; a weak D match, TRBD1 (5 bases). CDR3 length: 15 amino acids. The ends were cut back, 6 bases at V and 5 bases at J, with 16 bases in the middle. The CDR3 spells CASSSLGHKTGELFF. For the CDR3, the DNA is TGTGCCAGCAGCTCCTTGGGGCACAAGACCGGGGAGCTGTTTTTT.

The rearrangement uses TRBV20-1 and TRBJ1-1; D may be TRBD1 (5 bases). The length of the CDR3 is 13 residues. The V gene lost 3 bases and the J gene lost 2 bases, with 10 bases spanning the gap. Germline assignment: CDR1 DFQATT and CDR2 SNEGSKA (reference sequence). The CDR3 spells CSASKGSNTEAFF. DNA for the CDR3: TGCAGTGCTAGTAAGGGGAGTAACACTGAAGCTTTCTTT.

This clonotype has at least ten counts. The rearrangement joins TRBV5-1 to TRBJ1-1; 7 bases agree with TRBD1. Per germline, CDR1 SGHRS and CDR2 YFSETQ. This CDR3 is built from 17 residues. Unmatched junction bases numbered 9, after V lost 0 bases and J lost 1 base. CDR3 nucleotides: TGCGCCAGCAGCTTGGGGCCTCGACAGGGAGGGAACACTGAAGCTTTCTTT. Residues: CASSLGPRQGGNTEAFF. The full variable domain, its missing parts supplied by reference TRBV5-1 and TRBJ1-1, is KAGVTQTPRYLIKTRGQQVTLSCSPISGHRSVSWYQQTPGQGLQFLFEYFSETQRNKGNFPGRFSGRQFSNSRSEMNVSTLELGDSALYLCASSLGPRQGGNTEAFFGQGTRLTVV.

This clonotype was detected a few times. DNA of the CDR3: TGTGCCAGCAGCCAAGGATTTCAGGGGCATTCACCCCTCCACTTT. As protein: CASSQGFQGHSPLHF. This sequence joins TRBV3-1 and TRBJ1-6, with TRBD1 as a possible D gene (6 bases). The CDR3 runs 15 residues. The V gene's germline CDR1 is LGHDT and CDR2 YNNKEL (reference sequence). The germline V and J ends were trimmed by 1 base and 8 bases, with 12 bases remaining between them.

CDR3 sequence: CASSSGPSGGKETQYF. CDR3 bases: TGTGCCAGTAGTAGTGGTCCTAGCGGGGGGAAAGAGACCCAGTACTTC. This sequence joins TRBV19 and TRBJ2-5; 11 nucleotides agree with TRBD2. Germline trimming cut 4 bases from V and 3 bases from J; bases unmatched to any gene: 7. The germline V gene has CDR1 LNHDA and CDR2 SQIVND (reference sequence). The CDR3 covers 16 residues.

There are many counts of this clonotype. The chain uses TRBV5-1 and TRBJ1-1; the D is unclear. This CDR3 is built from 14 residues. Trimming took off 0 bases at V and 1 base at J, with 7 bases between the two ends. Germline V gives CDR1 SGHRS, CDR2 YFSETQ. CDR3 in amino acids: CASSLEPTNTEAFF. CDR3 DNA: TGCGCCAGCAGCTTGGAACCGACGAACACTGAAGCTTTCTTT.

In its sample, this clonotype was seen a few times. The rearrangement links TRBV6-5 to TRBJ2-3, with 7 bases that match TRBD1. J lost 2 bases, V lost 2 bases, and 4 bases had no gene match. The CDR3 contains 15 residues. Germline V CDR1 and CDR2: MNHEY, SVGAGI. The chain's CDR3 is CASSYRGPPTDTQYF. The DNA for the CDR3 is TGTGCCAGCAGTTACAGGGGGCCCCCCACAGATACGCAGTATTTT.

This sequence joins TRBV6-1 and TRBJ2-7; D ambiguous. The CDR3 length is 15 residues. The ends were cut back, 3 bases at V and 0 bases at J, with 12 bases in the middle. Germline V CDR1 and CDR2: MNHNS, SASEGT. The CDR3 nucleotides are TGTGCCAGCAGTGACCGCACGAGGAGCTCCTACGAGCAGTACGTC. It translates to CASSDRTRSSYEQYV.

The chain has TRBV5-6 and TRBJ2-7; possibly TRBD1 or TRBD2 for D (6 bases each). Germline loops: CDR1 SGHDT, CDR2 YYEEEE. The length of the CDR3 is 16 residues. Trimming stripped 0 bases from V and 6 bases from J, with 19 bases between. CDR3 amino acids: CASSLGFGGRPLEQYF. The DNA of the CDR3 is TGTGCCAGCAGCTTGGGGTTCGGGGGCAGGCCACTCGAGCAGTACTTC.

This clonotype was counted between two and nine times. This chain uses TRBV21-1 with TRBJ1-5; TRBD1, the table's D call, was not compared with the DNA. TRBV21-1 is a pseudogene locus. The CDR3 length is 15 residues. The CDR3 nucleotides are TGTGCCAGCAGCAAAACGCGACAGGGGGCTCAGCCCCAGCATTTT. Translated, it gives CASSKTRQGAQPQHF.